The 25 T cell receptor beta chains in this list originate from one sample, sequenced in a study of tumor-infiltrating lymphocytes in localized non-small cell lung cancer (dated by TCRdb to the early 2020s). Libraries came from the immunoSEQ multiplex PCR assay. TCRdb limited this immuneACCESS table to in-frame rearrangements with V and J called. A share of clones is missing; checked studies link under half to unresolved V genes, and the rest is unexplained. For this sample there are about 13,000 clones; approximately 70% appear just once. The ten most abundant clones make up 9% to 9.5% of the sample. The sample was lung tumor tissue. The receptor source for this set is a human donor with non-small cell lung cancer.

In this sample, this clone is medium-sized. The gene calls are TRBV4-2 and TRBJ2-3; D gene unclear. The V gene lost 3 bases and the J gene lost 6 bases, with 10 bases spanning the gap. Germline V CDR1 and CDR2: LGHNA, YNFKEQ. The CDR3 consists of 13 residues. In nucleotides, the CDR3 is TGTGCCAGCAGCCAGAACACCCCGGATACGCAGTATTTT. Protein sequence: CASSQNTPDTQYF.

The chain recombines TRBV27 with TRBJ2-6; D unresolved. Per germline, CDR1 MNHEY and CDR2 SMNVEV (reference sequence). Trimming left V 5 bases short and J 0 bases short, with 8 bases between. The CDR3 contains 15 residues. In nucleotides, the CDR3 is TGTGCCAGCAGTCCCCTTCTCTCTGGGGCCAACGTCCTGACTTTC. This translates into CASSPLLSGANVLTF.

The V and J genes are TRBV27 and TRBJ1-5; 7 nucleotides align to TRBD1. Germline CDR1 is MNHEY and CDR2 is SMNVEV (reference sequence). The CDR3 loop spans 13 amino acids. Trimming removed 5 bases from V and 6 bases from J; junction bases left unmatched: 4. Written as DNA, the CDR3 is TGTGCCAGCAGTGCACAGGGGCGTCAGCCCCAGCATTTT. Translated: CASSAQGRQPQHF.

The chain carries TRBV2 and TRBJ2-5; TRBD1 is a possible D gene (5 bases). Trimming left V 5 bases short and J 5 bases short, with 18 bases between. The length of the CDR3 is 15 residues. The germline V gene has CDR1 SNHLY and CDR2 FYNNEI. The CDR3 sequence is CASSRRQSNEETQYF. CDR3 bases: TGTGCCAGCAGTAGGAGACAGTCAAATGAGGAGACCCAGTACTTC.

A few counts support this clone. V and J are TRBV6-6 and TRBJ2-5; 7 bases map to TRBD2. The CDR3 has 14 amino acids. Trimming took 5 bases from V and 0 from J; bases not matched to a gene: 3. Germline V gives CDR1 MNHNY, CDR2 SVGAGI (reference sequence). The CDR3 DNA follows: TGTGCCAGCAGTAAAGGACTAGACCAAGAGACCCAGTACTTC. Its protein is CASSKGLDQETQYF.

Worth noting for this clone: An end of the junction differs from the germline gene, which may be a read error. The genes are TRBV6-5 and TRBJ2-7; D call uncertain. The CDR3 runs 13 residues. The germline V gene encodes CDR1 MNHEY and CDR2 SVGAGI. The CDR3 coding sequence is TGTGCCATCAGTGATTCTAGTACCTACGAGCAGTACTTC. This sequence encodes CAISDSSTYEQYF.

The rearrangement links TRBV7-9 to TRBJ2-1; D is undetermined. This CDR3 comprises 14 residues. Trimming removed 5 bases at V and 4 bases at J, with 12 bases between. Germline lookup yields CDR1 SEHNR and CDR2 FQNEAQ (reference sequence). CDR3 amino acids: CASSPVGVYNEQFF. CDR3 nucleotide sequence: TGTGCCAGCAGCCCCGTTGGAGTATACAATGAGCAGTTCTTC.

This chain uses TRBV11-3 with TRBJ2-2; 8 bases line up with TRBD1. The CDR3 runs 15 residues. V lost 3 bases and J lost 4; bases outside the gene matches: 4. From germline, CDR1 is SGHNT and CDR2 YENEEA. CDR3 residues: CASSFHQGATGELFF. For the CDR3, the DNA is TGTGCCAGCAGCTTTCACCAGGGGGCCACCGGGGAGCTGTTTTTT.

J is TRBJ1-2 and V is TRBV6-1; TRBD1 matches 7 bases. This CDR3 contains 15 residues. V gave up 2 bases and J gave up 4 bases; unmatched junction bases: 7. Germline V gives CDR1 MNHNS, CDR2 SASEGT. The CDR3 nucleotides read TGTGCCAGCAGTGAACCCCAGGGGGAGTTCTATGGCTACACCTTC. This encodes CASSEPQGEFYGYTF.

V usage is TRBV5-5 and J usage is TRBJ2-7, with TRBD1 matching over 12 bases. The CDR3 runs to 17 residues. In germline, CDR1 is SGHKS, CDR2 YYEKEE (reference sequence). J was trimmed by 3 bases and V by 5 bases; bases with no gene match: 12. The CDR3 sequence: CASRDGTGGAAGYEQYF. The CDR3 nucleotides read TGTGCCAGCAGAGACGGGACAGGGGGCGCCGCCGGCTACGAGCAGTACTTC.

In nucleotides, the CDR3 is TGTGCCAGCAGCTTAGTTGACAGGGGGGGACTCTACGAGCAGTACTTC. Protein sequence: CASSLVDRGGLYEQYF. The V call is TRBV11-2, the J call TRBJ2-7; 9 bases are shared with TRBD1. The germline V gene has CDR1 SGHAT and CDR2 FQNNGV. The V gene end was trimmed by 1 base and the J gene end by 3 bases; junction bases not matched to a gene: 7. This CDR3 is built from 16 residues.

The chain has TRBV7-2 and TRBJ2-5; TRBD1 matches 7 bases. V lost 5 bases, J lost 5 bases, and 8 bases stayed unmatched. Germline V gene data show CDR1 as SGHTA and CDR2 as FQGNSA. This CDR3 comprises 14 residues. Here the CDR3 DNA reads TGTGCCAGCAGCCCAAGCACAGGGGTGGAGACCCAGTACTTC. It encodes CASSPSTGVETQYF.

This clone was observed a handful of times. V usage is TRBV7-9 and J usage is TRBJ1-4, with TRBD1 as a possible D gene (5 bases). The CDR3 consists of 14 residues. The V gene's germline CDR1 is SEHNR and CDR2 FQNEAQ (reference sequence). V was cut by 5 bases and J by 7 bases, with 14 bases left in between. The DNA for the CDR3 is TGTGCCAGCAGCATCCAGGGAGGAGGTGAAAAACTGTTTTTT. Its translation is CASSIQGGGEKLFF. The full variable domain, with the rest looked up from reference TRBV7-9 and TRBJ1-4, is DTGVSQNPRHKITKRGQNVTFRCDPISEHNRLYWYRQTLGQGPEFLTYFQNEAQLEKSRLLSDRFSAERPKGSFSTLEIQRTEQGDSAMYLCASSIQGGGEKLFFGSGTQLSVL.

This chain connects TRBV6-6 to TRBJ2-3; D is uncertain. V was pared by 6 bases and J by 0 bases, with 4 bases between. Germline V gene data show CDR1 as MNHNY and CDR2 as SVGAGI (reference sequence). The CDR3 has 12 residues. CDR3 amino acids: CASRKSTDTQYF. The CDR3 DNA follows: TGTGCCAGCAGAAAGAGCACAGATACGCAGTATTTT.

The chain carries TRBV7-8 and TRBJ1-2, with D possibly TRBD1 on 6 matching bases. The CDR3 totals 15 residues. Germline CDR1 is SGHVS and CDR2 is FQNEAQ. Trimming left V 5 bases short and J 0 bases short, with 13 bases between. The DNA of the CDR3 is TGTGCCAGCAGCGCGGACAGAGCCTCTAACTATGGCTACACCTTC. It is translated as CASSADRASNYGYTF.

This chain connects TRBV21-1 to TRBJ2-7. TRBV21-1 is given as a pseudogene. This CDR3 is built from 13 residues. The CDR3, as DNA: TGTGCCAGCAGCAATGGGTCGACCTACGAGCAGTACTTC. Its translation: CASSNGSTYEQYF.

The chain uses TRBV2 and TRBJ2-7, with 11 bases lining up with TRBD2. V trimming: 7 bases; J trimming: 4 bases; junction bases outside the gene matches: 6. The CDR3 loop spans 14 amino acids. CDR1 is SNHLY and CDR2 is FYNNEI in the germline V gene. CDR3 coding DNA: TGTGCCAGCAAAATAGGGACTAGCGGATACGAGCAGTACTTC. This gives the protein CASKIGTSGYEQYF.

This clone was found once. The chain links TRBV7-2 to TRBJ1-1; D is unresolved. Germline values: CDR1 SGHTA, CDR2 FQGNSA. The length of the CDR3 is 12 residues. The V end lost 5 bases, the J end lost 4 bases, and 8 bases lay between the germline ends. CDR3 sequence: CASSAISTEAFF. CDR3 coding DNA: TGTGCCAGCAGCGCTATCTCCACTGAAGCTTTCTTT.

By proportion, this clone is medium-sized. The rearrangement links TRBV6-1 to TRBJ1-6; perhaps TRBD1 as D (6 bases). The CDR3 extends over 17 amino acids. Between the trimmed V and J ends, which lost 2 bases and 9 bases, there was a span of 20 bases. Germline CDR1 MNHNS, CDR2 SASEGT. DNA for the CDR3: TGTGCCAGCAGTGAAAGACGAAAGGGGGAGGAAGGTTCACCCCTCCACTTT. As protein: CASSERRKGEEGSPLHF.

This chain joins TRBV11-2 and TRBJ2-3; no clear D gene. V lost 1 base, J lost 14 bases, and 19 bases lay in between. The germline CDR1 and CDR2 sequences are SGHAT and FQNNGV. The CDR3 contains 14 residues. CDR3 nucleotide sequence: TGTGCCAGCAGCTTAGGCCCTAAGTCTATACGCTGGTATTTT. The encoded protein is CASSLGPKSIRWYF.

The rearrangement links TRBV5-5 to TRBJ1-3; TRBD1 matches at 9 bases. Trimming removed 0 bases from V and 0 bases from J; junction bases left unmatched: 4. The CDR3 sequence is 17 residues long. Germline V gene sequence: CDR1 SGHKS, CDR2 YYEKEE (reference sequence). Here the CDR3 reads CASSLAGTGLSGNTIYF. CDR3 DNA sequence: TGTGCCAGCAGCTTGGCGGGGACAGGGCTCTCTGGAAACACCATATATTTT.

The V gene is TRBV19, the J gene TRBJ1-4, with a tentative D call TRBD1 (5 bases). The germline V gene has CDR1 LNHDA and CDR2 SQIVND (reference sequence). Trimming shortened V by 3 bases and J by 13 bases, and 9 bases separated the two germline ends. The CDR3 runs 11 residues. CDR3 region: CASSMGPGLFF. Written as DNA, the CDR3 is TGTGCCAGTAGTATGGGACCCGGACTGTTTTTT. The whole variable domain, remainder taken from reference TRBV19 and TRBJ1-4, is DGGITQSPKYLFRKEGQNVTLSCEQNLNHDAMYWYRQDPGQGLRLIYYSQIVNDFQKGDIAEGYSVSREKKESFPLTVTSAQKNPTAFYLCASSMGPGLFFGSGTQLSVL.

V usage is TRBV30 and J usage is TRBJ1-1; unclear D gene. This CDR3 comprises 13 residues. The germline V gene has CDR1 GTSNPN and CDR2 SVGIG (reference sequence). The V end was cut by 4 bases, the J end by 1 base, with 10 bases between. CDR3 nucleotides: TGTGCCTGGAAAAAGGGTCCGAACACTGAAGCTTTCTTT. It specifies CAWKKGPNTEAFF.

The chain recombines TRBV7-9 with TRBJ2-3; TRBD2 agrees at 10 bases. V lost 7 bases and J lost 5; bases outside the gene matches: 6. The CDR3 totals 14 residues. CDR1 SEHNR and CDR2 FQNEAQ come from the germline V gene (reference sequence). CDR3 in DNA: TGTGCCAGCACCAGCGGGGGGGTTATAGATACGCAGTATTTT. Translation gives CASTSGGVIDTQYF.

J is TRBJ1-4 and V is TRBV6-5; unclear D gene. Germline CDR1 is MNHEY and CDR2 is SVGAGI. Deletions cut 0 bases from V and 10 bases from J, with 9 bases between. The length of the CDR3 is 13 residues. The CDR3 protein is CASSYSPAGKLFF. The CDR3 nucleotides are TGTGCCAGCAGTTACTCCCCAGCCGGAAAACTGTTTTTT.